This T cell receptor beta chain originates from a study of blood T cell repertoires in COVID-19. The table came from immunoSEQ multiplex PCR; TCRdb's copy has only in-frame clones and leaves some out. The sample yields 100,000 to 120,000 clones, roughly 87% seen once. The CDR3 length is 15 residues. Deletions cut 4 bases from V and 7 bases from J, with 16 bases between. The germline V gene encodes CDR1 MDHEN and CDR2 SYDVKM. V gene TRBV28 combines with J gene TRBJ1-4; maybe TRBD1 (5 bases). The sequence came from a man aged 45 to 65 with acute or convalescent COVID-19. The sequencing sample was made of peripheral blood. The CDR3 sequence is CASSSLWGWGEKLFF. Written as DNA, the CDR3 is TGTGCCAGCAGTTCCCTATGGGGCTGGGGTGAAAAACTGTTTTTT.